The T cell receptor (beta chain) under discussion was sequenced for a study of T cells expressing NK-cell markers. On the study more broadly: There were seven HCMV-seropositive donors and one seronegative donor among the eight sequenced. Findings of the study overall: About 1.0-8% of CD8+ T cells in roughly six donors belonged to dominant NKG2C+ clonotypes.

Making the TCR beta cDNA relied on 5'RACE template switching with UMIs. TCRdb reprocessed the 5' RACE reads, keeping one entry per CDR3 protein, no DNA. Its table lists about 440,000 distinct CDR3 sequences. CDR3 length: 13 residues. CDR1 and CDR2 from the germline V gene are MNHEY and SVGEGT. Comment on this clonotype: As yet, its antigen is unknown.

The sequencing sample was made of blood T cells: a sorted CD56 or NKG2C T cell subset, CD4+ or CD8+ T cells, or bulk PBMC T cells (not recorded which). This TCR derives from a woman between 18 and 75 years old in good health. This chain joins TRBV6-2 or TRBV6-3 and TRBJ1-5; absent DNA, TCRdb's TRBD1 call cannot be checked. CDR3 protein: CASSYTGSQPQHF.